This T cell receptor (beta chain) was obtained from a study of response to subunit inactivated influenza vaccine. Study-wide findings and caveats: Each seasonal influenza vaccination, the authors suggested, recruits few new T cells.

About this clonotype itself: Its matching antigen is unknown.

TCRdb used MiXCR to reprocess the RT-PCR reads, holding one entry per CDR3 protein. The sample has 500,000 to 650,000 distinct CDR3 sequences, less than 10% seen once. This CDR3 is 15 amino acids long. The V end was cut by 1 base, the J end by 6 bases, with 13 bases between. Germline-derived CDR1 and CDR2 are SGHTA and FQGNSA. The chain has TRBV7-2 and TRBJ1-5; possibly TRBD1 for D (6 bases). This receptor was obtained from a man between 50 and 75 years old who received an inactivated influenza vaccine. The source material was PBMCs from blood, sampled about 23 months after vaccination. CDR3 residues: CASSLVAQGLQPQHF. The CDR3 coding sequence is TGTGCCAGCAGCTTAGTCGCCCAGGGGCTTCAGCCCCAGCATTTT.